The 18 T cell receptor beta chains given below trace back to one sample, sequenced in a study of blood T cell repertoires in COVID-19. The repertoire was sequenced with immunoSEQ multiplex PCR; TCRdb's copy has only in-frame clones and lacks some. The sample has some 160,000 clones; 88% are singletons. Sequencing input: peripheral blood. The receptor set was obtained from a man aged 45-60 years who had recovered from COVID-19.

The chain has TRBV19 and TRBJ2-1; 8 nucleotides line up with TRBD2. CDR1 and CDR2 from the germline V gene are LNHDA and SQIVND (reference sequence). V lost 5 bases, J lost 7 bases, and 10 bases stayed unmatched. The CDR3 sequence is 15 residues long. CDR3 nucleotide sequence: TGTGCCAGTAGTGCGCCGGGACTAGAGCTAAATGAGCAGTTCTTC. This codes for CASSAPGLELNEQFF.

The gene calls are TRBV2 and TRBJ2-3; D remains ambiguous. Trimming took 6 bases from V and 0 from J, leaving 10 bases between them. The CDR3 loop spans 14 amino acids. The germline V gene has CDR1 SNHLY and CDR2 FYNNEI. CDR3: CASRSTGSTDTQYF. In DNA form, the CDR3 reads TGTGCCAGCAGGTCGACTGGAAGCACAGATACGCAGTATTTT.

CDR3 in amino acids: CASSSSGGRSNQPQHF. The CDR3 DNA is TGTGCCAGCAGCTCTTCCGGGGGACGAAGCAATCAGCCCCAGCATTTT. The rearrangement uses TRBV7-9 and TRBJ1-5; D is possibly TRBD1 (5 bases). Trimming removed 4 bases from V and 1 base from J, with 14 bases in between. Germline CDR1 SEHNR, CDR2 FQNEAQ (reference sequence). There are 16 residues in the CDR3. Combining the CDR3 with reference TRBV7-9 and TRBJ1-5 gives the whole variable domain DTGVSQNPRHKITKRGQNVTFRCDPISEHNRLYWYRQTLGQGPEFLTYFQNEAQLEKSRLLSDRFSAERPKGSFSTLEIQRTEQGDSAMYLCASSSSGGRSNQPQHFGDGTRLSIL.

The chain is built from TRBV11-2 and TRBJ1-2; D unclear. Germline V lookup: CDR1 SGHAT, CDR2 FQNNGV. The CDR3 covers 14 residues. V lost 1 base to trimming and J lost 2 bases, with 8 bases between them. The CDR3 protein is CASSLGHANYGYTF. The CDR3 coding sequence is TGTGCCAGCAGCTTAGGACACGCAAACTATGGCTACACCTTC. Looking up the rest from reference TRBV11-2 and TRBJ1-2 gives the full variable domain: EAGVAQSPRYKIIEKRQSVAFWCNPISGHATLYWYQQILGQGPKLLIQFQNNGVVDDSQLPKDRFSAERLKGVDSTLKIQPAKLEDSAVYLCASSLGHANYGYTFGSGTRLTVV.

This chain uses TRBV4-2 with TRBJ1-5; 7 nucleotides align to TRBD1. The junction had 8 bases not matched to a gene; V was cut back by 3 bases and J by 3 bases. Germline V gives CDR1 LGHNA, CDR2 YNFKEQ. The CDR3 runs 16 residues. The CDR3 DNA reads TGTGCCAGCAGCCAGATCGGGACAGCCTACAATCAGCCCCAGCATTTT. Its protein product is CASSQIGTAYNQPQHF.

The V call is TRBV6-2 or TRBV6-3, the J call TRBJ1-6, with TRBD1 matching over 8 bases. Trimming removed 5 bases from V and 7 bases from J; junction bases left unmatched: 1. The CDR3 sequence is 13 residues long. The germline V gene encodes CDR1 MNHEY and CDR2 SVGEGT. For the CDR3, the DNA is TGTGCCAGCAGTGACAGGGGAAATTCACCCCTCCACTTT. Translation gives CASSDRGNSPLHF.

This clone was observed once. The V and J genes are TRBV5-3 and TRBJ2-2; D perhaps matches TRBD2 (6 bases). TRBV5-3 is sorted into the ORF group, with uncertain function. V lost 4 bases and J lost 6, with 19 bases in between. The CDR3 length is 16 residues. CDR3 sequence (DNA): TGTGCCAGAAGCATCCTAAACGGGGGAAAAGCCGGGGAGCTGTTTTTT. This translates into CARSILNGGKAGELFF.

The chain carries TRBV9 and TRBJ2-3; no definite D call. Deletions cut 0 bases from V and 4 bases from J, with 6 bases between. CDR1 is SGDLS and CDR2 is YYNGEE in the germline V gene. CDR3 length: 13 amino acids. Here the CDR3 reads CASSVVQSDTQYF. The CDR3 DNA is TGTGCCAGCAGCGTAGTCCAGTCAGATACGCAGTATTTT.

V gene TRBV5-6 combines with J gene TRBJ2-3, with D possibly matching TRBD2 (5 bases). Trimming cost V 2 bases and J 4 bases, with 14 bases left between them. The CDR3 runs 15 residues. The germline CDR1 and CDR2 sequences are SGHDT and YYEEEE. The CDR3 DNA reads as TGTGCCAGCAGCTTCGCAGGCCGAGCGGCAGATACGCAGTATTTT. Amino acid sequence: CASSFAGRAADTQYF.

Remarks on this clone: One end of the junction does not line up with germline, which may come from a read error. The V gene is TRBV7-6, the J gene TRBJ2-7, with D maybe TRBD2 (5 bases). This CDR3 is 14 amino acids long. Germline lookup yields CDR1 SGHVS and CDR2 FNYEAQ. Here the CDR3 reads CASSLAPGSHEQYF. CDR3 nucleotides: TGTGCCAGCAGCTTAGCTCCGGGAAGCCACGAGCAGTATTTC.

In DNA form, the CDR3 reads TGTGCCAGTAGTATGGGGGGAAACACAGATACGCAGTATTTT. Residues: CASSMGGNTDTQYF. The V gene is TRBV19, the J gene TRBJ2-3; D might be TRBD2 (6 bases). The CDR3 is 14 residues long. Germline CDR1 and CDR2: LNHDA and SQIVND (reference sequence). With 3 bases removed from V and 2 bases from J, the gap between germline ends came to 9 bases. The full variable domain, its missing parts supplied by reference TRBV19 and TRBJ2-3, is DGGITQSPKYLFRKEGQNVTLSCEQNLNHDAMYWYRQDPGQGLRLIYYSQIVNDFQKGDIAEGYSVSREKKESFPLTVTSAQKNPTAFYLCASSMGGNTDTQYFGPGTRLTVL.

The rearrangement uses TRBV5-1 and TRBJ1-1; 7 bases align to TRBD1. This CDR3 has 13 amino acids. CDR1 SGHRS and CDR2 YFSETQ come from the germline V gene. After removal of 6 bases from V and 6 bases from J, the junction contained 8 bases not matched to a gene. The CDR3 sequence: CASTRQGYSEAFF. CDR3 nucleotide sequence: TGCGCCAGCACACGACAGGGATACTCTGAAGCTTTCTTT. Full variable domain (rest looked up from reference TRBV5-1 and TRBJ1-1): KAGVTQTPRYLIKTRGQQVTLSCSPISGHRSVSWYQQTPGQGLQFLFEYFSETQRNKGNFPGRFSGRQFSNSRSEMNVSTLELGDSALYLCASTRQGYSEAFFGQGTRLTVV.

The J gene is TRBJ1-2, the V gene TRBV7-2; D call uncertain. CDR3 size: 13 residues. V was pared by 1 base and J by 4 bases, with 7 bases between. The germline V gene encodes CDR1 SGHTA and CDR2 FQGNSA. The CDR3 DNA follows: TGTGCCAGCAGCTTAGTTCAGTCCTATGGCTACACCTTC. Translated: CASSLVQSYGYTF.

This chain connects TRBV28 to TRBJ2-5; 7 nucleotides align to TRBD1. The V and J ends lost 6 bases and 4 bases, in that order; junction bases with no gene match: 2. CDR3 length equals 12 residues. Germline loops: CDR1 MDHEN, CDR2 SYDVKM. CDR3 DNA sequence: TGTGCCAGCAGACCAGGGGGAGAGACCCAGTACTTC. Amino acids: CASRPGGETQYF.

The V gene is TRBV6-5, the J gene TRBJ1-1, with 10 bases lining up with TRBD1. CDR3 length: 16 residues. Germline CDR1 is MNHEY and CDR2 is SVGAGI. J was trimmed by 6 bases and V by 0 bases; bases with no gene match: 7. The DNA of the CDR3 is TGTGCCAGCAGTTACTCGACAGGGGGCGCATACTCTGAAGCTTTCTTT. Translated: CASSYSTGGAYSEAFF.

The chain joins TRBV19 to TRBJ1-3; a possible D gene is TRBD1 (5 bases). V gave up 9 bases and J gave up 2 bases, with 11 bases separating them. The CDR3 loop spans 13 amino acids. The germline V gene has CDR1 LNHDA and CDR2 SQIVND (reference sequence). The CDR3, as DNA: TGTGCCAGCGGGGGACGGACTGGAAACACCATATATTTT. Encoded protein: CASGGRTGNTIYF.

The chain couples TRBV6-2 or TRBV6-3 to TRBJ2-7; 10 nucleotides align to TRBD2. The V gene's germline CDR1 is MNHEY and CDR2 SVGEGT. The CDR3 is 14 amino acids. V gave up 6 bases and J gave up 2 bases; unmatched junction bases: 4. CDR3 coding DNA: TGTGCCAGCAGCGCAACTAGCGGGACCTACGAGCAGTACTTC. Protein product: CASSATSGTYEQYF.

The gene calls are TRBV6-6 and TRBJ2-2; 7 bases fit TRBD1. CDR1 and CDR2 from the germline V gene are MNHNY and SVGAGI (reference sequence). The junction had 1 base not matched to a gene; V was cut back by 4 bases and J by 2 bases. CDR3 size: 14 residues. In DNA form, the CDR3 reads TGTGCCAGCAGTTCAGGGGGTAACACCGGGGAGCTGTTTTTT. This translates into CASSSGGNTGELFF.